This passage covers 10 T cell receptor beta chains from one sample sequenced in a study of post-analysis software for immune sequencing data. cDNA libraries of TCR beta carried unique molecular identifiers. Using its own MiXCR run on the PCR reads, TCRdb lists one record per CDR3 protein. The sample holds 350,000 to 450,000 distinct CDR3 sequences; approximately 38% are singletons and the top ten take 6.5% to 8%. Their antigen targets remain unknown. Findings of the study overall: Several TRBV segments (TRBV5-6, TRBV5-1 and TRBV20-1 among them) occurred more frequently in patients than in controls.

The sequenced sample was blood. Receptor source: a girl aged 2-10 years with multiple sclerosis.

This clonotype appeared once. The chain is built from TRBV28 and TRBJ1-1; D gene ambiguous. Per the germline V gene, CDR1 is MDHEN and CDR2 is SYDVKM. V was shortened by 3 bases and J by 0 bases, with 8 bases between the two germline ends. The CDR3 runs 14 residues. The CDR3 bases are TGTGCCAGCAGTTTGCGGAGCTTGAACACTGAAGCTTTCTTT. Translation gives CASSLRSLNTEAFF. Together with reference TRBV28 and TRBJ1-1, the CDR3 gives the full variable domain: DVKVTQSSRYLVKRTGEKVFLECVQDMDHENMFWYRQDPGLGLRLIYFSYDVKMKEKGDIPEGYSVSREKKERFSLILESASTNQTSMYLCASSLRSLNTEAFFGQGTRLTVV.

This clonotype was counted between two and nine times. CDR3 in DNA: TGTGCCAGCAGTTTCTGGCTAGCGGGGGGGCCGGGAGAGCAGTACTTC. Translation gives CASSFWLAGGPGEQYF. V gene TRBV12-3 or TRBV12-4 combines with J gene TRBJ2-5, with TRBD2 matching over 12 bases. There are 16 residues in the CDR3. Trimming took 3 bases from V and 11 from J; bases not matched to a gene: 13.

The V and J genes are TRBV2 and TRBJ2-7, with D possibly being TRBD1 (5 bases). Germline CDR1 is SNHLY and CDR2 is FYNNEI. The V end lost 8 bases, the J end lost 5 bases, and 16 bases lay between the germline ends. This CDR3 has 13 residues. CDR3 region: CASAGGRENEQYF. CDR3 coding DNA: TGTGCCAGCGCAGGTGGCAGGGAAAACGAGCAGTACTTC.

This clonotype came up a few times. J is TRBJ2-7 and V is TRBV6-5; 8 bases map to TRBD2. V was clipped by 0 bases and J by 0 bases; unmatched bases: 10. Germline V gives CDR1 MNHEY, CDR2 SVGAGI. The CDR3 totals 18 residues. CDR3 sequence reads: CASSYSAWTSMSSYEQYF. The CDR3 DNA is TGTGCCAGCAGTTACTCAGCTTGGACTAGCATGAGCTCCTACGAGCAGTACTTC.

This clonotype was recorded only once. The V and J genes are TRBV5-1 and TRBJ1-6, with 7 bases lining up with TRBD1. The CDR3 is made up of 14 amino acids. The trim removed 9 bases at V and 10 bases at J, leaving 13 bases unmatched. Per the germline V gene, CDR1 is SGHRS and CDR2 is YFSETQ. The CDR3 loop reads CANRTGTAKSPLHF. DNA of the CDR3: TGCGCCAACAGGACCGGGACAGCTAAATCACCCCTCCACTTT.

This clonotype showed up just a few times. The V and J genes are TRBV2 and TRBJ1-4; D gene unclear. The germline V gene encodes CDR1 SNHLY and CDR2 FYNNEI. The CDR3 is 14 residues long. V was pared by 4 bases and J by 4 bases, with 10 bases between. The CDR3 DNA sequence: TGTGCCAGCAGTGTTTCAGCCAGTAATGAAAAACTGTTTTTT. Translation gives CASSVSASNEKLFF.

For the CDR3, the DNA is TGCAGCGTTGAGGGGGGGCCGGGTGCAGATACGCAGTATTTT. It encodes CSVEGGPGADTQYF. The V and J genes are TRBV29-1 and TRBJ2-3, with TRBD2 as a possible D gene (7 bases). CDR1 and CDR2 from the germline V gene are SQVTM and ANQGSEA. Trimming removed 3 bases at V and 4 bases at J, with 14 bases between. The CDR3 is 14 amino acids.

The rearrangement uses TRBV18 and TRBJ1-5, with a weak D call TRBD1 (5 bases). The CDR3 is 15 amino acids. Trimming pared 3 bases from V and 4 bases from J, leaving 13 bases between. Germline assignment: CDR1 KGHSH and CDR2 LQKENI. The CDR3 region is CASSPGRVGNQPQHF. The CDR3 nucleotides are TGTGCCAGCTCACCGGGCAGGGTAGGGAATCAGCCCCAGCATTTT. The whole variable domain, remainder taken from reference TRBV18 and TRBJ1-5, is NAGVMQNPRHLVRRRGQEARLRCSPMKGHSHVYWYRQLPEEGLKFMVYLQKENIIDESGMPKERFSAEFPKEGPSILRIQQVVRGDSAAYFCASSPGRVGNQPQHFGDGTRLSIL.

This clonotype turned up a few times. The chain joins TRBV12-3 or TRBV12-4 to TRBJ1-2, with D possibly TRBD1 on 6 matching bases. The CDR3 runs to 13 residues. Trimming removed 6 bases at V and 4 bases at J, with 12 bases between. CDR3 in DNA: TGTGCCAGCAGCACAGGGAACCCCTATGGCTACACCTTC. Translated, it gives CASSTGNPYGYTF.

This chain links TRBV7-9 with TRBJ2-5; D not resolved. With 1 base removed from V and 4 bases from J, the gap between germline ends came to 10 bases. The germline V gene encodes CDR1 SEHNR and CDR2 FQNEAQ (reference sequence). This CDR3 region has 14 residues. The CDR3 DNA reads as TGTGCCAGCAGCTTAGGGGTGGGTCCAGAGACCCAGTACTTC. Encoded protein: CASSLGVGPETQYF.